The next 16 T cell receptor beta chains were all read from a single sample in a study of blood T cell repertoires in COVID-19. Generated by immunoSEQ multiplex PCR, the TCRdb table keeps only in-frame clones and is missing some. The data hold about 140,000 clones, with approximately 80% observed a single time. Sequenced material: peripheral blood. These TCRs come from a human donor in a cohort sampled during active COVID-19.

V gene TRBV7-9 combines with J gene TRBJ1-4; D not resolved. The germline V gene encodes CDR1 SEHNR and CDR2 FQNEAQ (reference sequence). The germline V and J ends were trimmed by 2 bases and 3 bases, with 10 bases remaining between them. There are 15 residues in the CDR3. CDR3 region: CASSLNAPANEKLFF. The CDR3 nucleotides are TGTGCCAGCAGCTTAAACGCCCCAGCTAATGAAAAACTGTTTTTT.

The rearrangement uses TRBV7-2 and TRBJ1-6, with 8 bases matching TRBD1. V lost 5 bases and J lost 8; bases outside the gene matches: 11. CDR3 length equals 16 residues. Germline V gene data show CDR1 as SGHTA and CDR2 as FQGNSA. The CDR3 spells CASSNFRQGKDSPLHF. CDR3 nucleotide sequence: TGTGCCAGCAGCAACTTCAGACAGGGGAAGGATTCACCCCTCCACTTT.

The chain employs TRBV27 and TRBJ1-1, with 7 bases fitting TRBD1. Per germline, CDR1 MNHEY and CDR2 SMNVEV (reference sequence). This CDR3 spans 12 amino acids. V dropped 5 bases and J dropped 11; count of bases not matched to a gene: 8. The CDR3 bases are TGTGCCAGCAGTGTCCCCAGGGGGACGGCTTTCTTT. Its translation is CASSVPRGTAFF.

This chain uses TRBV6-1 with TRBJ2-5, with 7 bases fitting TRBD2. The CDR3 runs to 15 residues. Germline V gene lookup returns CDR1 MNHNS and CDR2 SASEGT. Losses at the gene ends were 6 bases for V and 4 bases for J; bases not matched to a gene: 11. Here the CDR3 DNA reads TGTGCCAGCAGAATTGACGGGGGGTGGGTAGAGACCCAGTACTTC. It is translated as CASRIDGGWVETQYF.

The CDR3 nucleotides are TGTGCCAGCAGCGTCAGGGGTAGCACAGATACGCAGTATTTT. Its translation: CASSVRGSTDTQYF. V gene TRBV6-2 or TRBV6-3 combines with J gene TRBJ2-3; D is possibly TRBD1 (6 bases). The CDR3 consists of 14 residues. V was shortened by 6 bases and J by 0 bases, with 10 bases between the two germline ends. CDR1 MNHEY and CDR2 SVGEGT come from the germline V gene.

The rearrangement links TRBV4-1 to TRBJ1-3; the D is unclear. V was trimmed by 4 bases and J by 0 bases, leaving 10 bases between them. Germline-derived CDR1 and CDR2 are MGHRA and YSYEKL. The CDR3 has 15 amino acids. The CDR3 nucleotides read TGCGCCAGCAGCCGCCTGGGCCGCTCTGGAAACACCATATATTTT. Translating gives CASSRLGRSGNTIYF.

J is TRBJ2-3 and V is TRBV3-1 (or the pseudogene TRBV3-2); 13 bases match TRBD2. Germline V gene lookup returns CDR1 LGHDT and CDR2 YNNKEL (reference sequence). This CDR3 has 18 amino acids. Trimming took 4 bases from V and 3 from J; bases not matched to a gene: 10. CDR3 nucleotides: TGTGCCAGCAGCCTAAAAGCTCGGACTAGCGGGGGAACAGATACGCAGTATTTT. Translating gives CASSLKARTSGGTDTQYF.

This sequence joins TRBV4-1 and TRBJ1-2; D perhaps matches TRBD1 (5 bases). Germline-derived CDR1 and CDR2 are MGHRA and YSYEKL. The CDR3 runs to 12 residues. Trimming removed 8 bases at V and 6 bases at J, with 13 bases between. The CDR3 reads CASGGAGHGYTF. In nucleotides, the CDR3 is TGCGCCAGCGGTGGGGCAGGCCATGGCTACACCTTC.

The chain combines TRBV15 with TRBJ1-4; unclear D gene. The CDR3 has 16 amino acids. Germline assignment: CDR1 LNHNV and CDR2 YYDKDF (reference sequence). The V gene lost 5 bases and the J gene lost 8 bases, with 21 bases spanning the gap. This CDR3 reads CATSGRVTDTVEKLFF. In DNA form, the CDR3 reads TGTGCCACCAGCGGGAGGGTTACCGACACTGTAGAAAAACTGTTTTTT.

The chain joins TRBV29-1 to TRBJ1-4; a possible D gene is TRBD1 (5 bases). The germline V gene has CDR1 SQVTM and CDR2 ANQGSEA. CDR3 length: 14 amino acids. V lost 3 bases and J lost 4, with 12 bases in between. The CDR3: CSVELGLHNEKLFF. DNA of the CDR3: TGCAGCGTTGAGTTGGGGCTCCATAATGAAAAACTGTTTTTT.

V usage is TRBV7-2 and J usage is TRBJ1-6; tentatively, D is TRBD1 (5 bases). Germline V gene data show CDR1 as SGHTA and CDR2 as FQGNSA. The CDR3 has 17 amino acids. V lost 0 bases and J lost 10, with 19 bases in between. CDR3 sequence (DNA): TGTGCCAGCAGCTTAGCGCTCACCAGGGCCCTAAGCTCACCCCTCCACTTT. Translation gives CASSLALTRALSSPLHF.

The CDR3 DNA reads as TGTGCCAGCAGTGAAGCGCGAATTGGTGAAGCTTTCTTT. This encodes CASSEARIGEAFF. The V and J genes are TRBV6-1 and TRBJ1-1; D remains unclear. The CDR3 is 13 amino acids. From germline, CDR1 is MNHNS and CDR2 SASEGT. Trimming removed 0 bases from V and 7 bases from J, with 9 bases in between.

The rearrangement links TRBV6-6 to TRBJ1-3; no reliable D call. The germline gives CDR1 MNHNY, CDR2 SVGAGI (reference sequence). V lost 6 bases and J lost 3, with 15 bases in between. The CDR3 loop spans 15 amino acids. The CDR3 protein is CASSNEGGFGNTIYF. The CDR3 nucleotides are TGTGCCAGCAGCAACGAAGGAGGGTTTGGAAACACCATATATTTT.

The chain has TRBV9 and TRBJ1-5; D uncertain. CDR3 length equals 14 residues. V shed 2 bases and J shed 6 bases, with 12 bases lying between them. The germline gives CDR1 SGDLS, CDR2 YYNGEE. The CDR3 DNA reads as TGTGCCAGCAGCGTTGGGGTGGGAGGTCAGCCCCAGCATTTT. Translating it yields CASSVGVGGQPQHF.

J is TRBJ2-5 and V is TRBV7-2; 7 bases align to TRBD2. Trimming took 2 bases from V and 3 from J; bases not matched to a gene: 6. The CDR3 is made up of 15 amino acids. CDR1 is SGHTA and CDR2 is FQGNSA in the germline V gene. CDR3 protein: CASSLSGTIEETQYF. The CDR3 nucleotides read TGTGCCAGCAGCTTATCCGGGACTATAGAAGAGACCCAGTACTTC.

The chain joins TRBV3-1 (or the pseudogene TRBV3-2) to TRBJ2-7; 8 nucleotides agree with TRBD2. The CDR3 runs 16 residues. The V segment lost 4 bases and the J segment 1 base; nucleotides outside the gene matches: 9. Germline loops: CDR1 LGHDT, CDR2 YNNKEL (reference sequence). The CDR3 sequence is CASSLRVAGQSYEQYF. In DNA, the CDR3 is TGTGCCAGCAGCCTTCGGGTAGCGGGGCAATCCTACGAGCAGTACTTC.